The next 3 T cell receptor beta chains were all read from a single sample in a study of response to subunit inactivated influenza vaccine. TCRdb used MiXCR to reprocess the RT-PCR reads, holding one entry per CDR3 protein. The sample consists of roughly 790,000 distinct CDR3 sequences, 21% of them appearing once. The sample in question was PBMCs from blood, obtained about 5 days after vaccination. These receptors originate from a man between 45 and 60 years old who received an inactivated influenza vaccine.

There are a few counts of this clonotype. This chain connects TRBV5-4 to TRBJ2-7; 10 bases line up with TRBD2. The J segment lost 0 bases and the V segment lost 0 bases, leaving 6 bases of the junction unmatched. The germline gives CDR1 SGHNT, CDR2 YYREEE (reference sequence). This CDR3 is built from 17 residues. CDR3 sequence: CASSLVLAGPGSYEQYF. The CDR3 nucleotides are TGTGCCAGCAGCTTGGTACTAGCGGGACCAGGCTCCTACGAGCAGTACTTC.

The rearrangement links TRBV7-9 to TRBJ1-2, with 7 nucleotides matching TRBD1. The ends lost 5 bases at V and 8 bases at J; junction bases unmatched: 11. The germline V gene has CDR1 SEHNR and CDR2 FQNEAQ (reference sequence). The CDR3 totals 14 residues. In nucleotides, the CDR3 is TGTGCCAGCAGCCCGACCGGGACAGTTGACGGCTACACCTTC. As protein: CASSPTGTVDGYTF. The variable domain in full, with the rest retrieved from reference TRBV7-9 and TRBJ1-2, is DTGVSQNPRHKITKRGQNVTFRCDPISEHNRLYWYRQTLGQGPEFLTYFQNEAQLEKSRLLSDRFSAERPKGSFSTLEIQRTEQGDSAMYLCASSPTGTVDGYTFGSGTRLTVV.

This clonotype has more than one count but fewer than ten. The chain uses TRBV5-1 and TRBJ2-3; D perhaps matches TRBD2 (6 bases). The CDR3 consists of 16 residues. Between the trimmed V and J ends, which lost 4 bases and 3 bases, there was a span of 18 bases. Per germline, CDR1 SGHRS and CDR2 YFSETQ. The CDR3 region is CASSSGTPKGTDTQYF. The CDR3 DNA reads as TGCGCCAGCAGCAGTGGGACTCCGAAGGGGACAGATACGCAGTATTTT.